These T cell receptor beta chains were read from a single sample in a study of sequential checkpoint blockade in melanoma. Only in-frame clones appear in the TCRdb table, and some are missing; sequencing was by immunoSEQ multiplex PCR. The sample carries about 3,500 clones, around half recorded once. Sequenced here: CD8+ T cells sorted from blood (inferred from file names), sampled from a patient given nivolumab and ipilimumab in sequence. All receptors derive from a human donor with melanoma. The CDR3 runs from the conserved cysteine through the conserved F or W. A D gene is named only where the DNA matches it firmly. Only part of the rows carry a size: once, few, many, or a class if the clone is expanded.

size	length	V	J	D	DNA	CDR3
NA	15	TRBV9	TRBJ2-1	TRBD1	TGTGCCAGCAGCGTAGAACAGGGGGCCGTCAATGAGCAGTTCTTC	CASSVEQGAVNEQFF
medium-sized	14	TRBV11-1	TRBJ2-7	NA	TGTGCCAGCAGCCCCTCGGACAAACGCTACGAGCAGTACTTC	CASSPSDKRYEQYF
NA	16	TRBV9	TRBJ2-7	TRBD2	TGTGCCAGCAGCCTAGGGACTAGCTTGAACTCCTACGAGCAGTACTTC	CASSLGTSLNSYEQYF
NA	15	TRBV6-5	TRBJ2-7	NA	TGTGCCAGCAGTTACGTCGGGGAGCTCTCCTACGAGCAGTACTTC	CASSYVGELSYEQYF
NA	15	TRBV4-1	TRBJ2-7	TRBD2	TGCGCCAGCAGCCAAGTCGATGGGGGAGGGTACGAGCAGTACTTC	CASSQVDGGGYEQYF
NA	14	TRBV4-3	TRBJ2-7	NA	TGCGCCAGCAGCCCGAGACAAGGTTCCTACGAGCAGTACTTC	CASSPRQGSYEQYF
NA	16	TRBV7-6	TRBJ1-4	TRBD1	TGTGCCAGCAGCTTAGAGGAGGGACAGGGTTGGGAAAAACTGTTTTTT	CASSLEEGQGWEKLFF
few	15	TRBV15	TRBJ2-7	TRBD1	TGTGCCAGCAGACAGGACAGGGCGAGCTCCTACGAGCAGTACTTC	CASRQDRASSYEQYF
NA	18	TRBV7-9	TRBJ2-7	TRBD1	TGTGCCAGCAGCCCAATAGGGGTTCCGGGACAGGGGAATTACGAGCAGTACTTC	CASSPIGVPGQGNYEQYF
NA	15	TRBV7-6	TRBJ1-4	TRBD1	TGTGCCAGCAGCTTAGCCGGGACAGGGAGGGAAAAACTGTTTTTT	CASSLAGTGREKLFF
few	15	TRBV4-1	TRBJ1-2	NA	TGCGCCAGCAGCCAAGGACTATTTGGGGGGGATGGCTACACCTTC	CASSQGLFGGDGYTF
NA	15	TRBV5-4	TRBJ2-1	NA	TGTGCCAGCAGCTTGGGGGCGGGTCCTGCGGGTGAGCAGTTCTTC	CASSLGAGPAGEQFF
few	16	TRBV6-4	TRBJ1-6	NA	TGTGCCAGCAGTGGCTTGCGGCCTCGGGATAATTCACCCCTCCACTTT	CASSGLRPRDNSPLHF
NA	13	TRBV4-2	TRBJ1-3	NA	TGTGCCAGCAGCCCCGACAGGGGAAACACCATATATTTT	CASSPDRGNTIYF
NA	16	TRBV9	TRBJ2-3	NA	TGTGCCAGCAGCGTAACGGAACAGGGCGGGACAGATACGCAGTATTTT	CASSVTEQGGTDTQYF
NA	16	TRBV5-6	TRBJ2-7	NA	TGTGCCAGCAGCGTGGACGGAGAGATTCGTTTCTACGAGCAGTACTTC	CASSVDGEIRFYEQYF
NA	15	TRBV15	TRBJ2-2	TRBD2	TGTGCCACCAGTAATAGCGGGGAAGGGACCGGGGAGCTGTTTTTT	CATSNSGEGTGELFF
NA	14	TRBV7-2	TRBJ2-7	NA	TGTGCCAGCAGCCCACCTATTAAAACCTACGAGCAGTACTTC	CASSPPIKTYEQYF
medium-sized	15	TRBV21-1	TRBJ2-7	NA	TGTGCCAGCAGCACGGAGGGAGGGATCTCCTACGAGCAGTACTTC	CASSTEGGISYEQYF
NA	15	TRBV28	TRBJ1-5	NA	TGTGCCAGCAGTTTTTTGCAGGTTAGCAATCAGCCCCAGCATTTT	CASSFLQVSNQPQHF
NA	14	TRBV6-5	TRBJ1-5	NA	TGTGCCAGCAGTGCAGGGGATAGCAATCAGCCCCAGCATTTT	CASSAGDSNQPQHF
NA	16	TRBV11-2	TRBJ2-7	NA	TGTGCCAGCAGCTTAGATCAGGACGGGAAGACCTACGAGCAGTACTTC	CASSLDQDGKTYEQYF
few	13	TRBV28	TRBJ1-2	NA	TGTGCCAGCACCCAGGGAGGGGACTATGGCTACACCTTC	CASTQGGDYGYTF
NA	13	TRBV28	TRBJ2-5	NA	TGTGCCAGCAGTTTGGTGGAGCAAGAGACCCAGTACTTC	CASSLVEQETQYF
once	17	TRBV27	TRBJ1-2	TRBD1	TGTGCCAGCAGTTTAAGCGACAGGGTGGGGGCTAACTATGGCTACACCTTC	CASSLSDRVGANYGYTF
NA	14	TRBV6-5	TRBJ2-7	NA	TGTGCCAGCAGTGAATCCGTCGTGAGGTACGAGCAGTACTTC	CASSESVVRYEQYF
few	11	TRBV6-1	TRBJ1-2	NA	TGTGCCACCGACCAGGGGAATGGCTACACCTTC	CATDQGNGYTF
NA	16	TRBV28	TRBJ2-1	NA	TGTGCCAGCAGCCGACCTGAAGGGGCGCAATGGGATGAGCAGTTCTTC	CASSRPEGAQWDEQFF
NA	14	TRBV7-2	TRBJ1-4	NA	TGTGCCAGCAGCTTAAGGCAGGGGTATCAAAAACTGTTTTTT	CASSLRQGYQKLFF
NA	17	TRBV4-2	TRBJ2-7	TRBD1	TGTGCCAGCAGCCAAAGGGCCCGCGCAGGGGGAATCTACGAGCAGTACTTC	CASSQRARAGGIYEQYF
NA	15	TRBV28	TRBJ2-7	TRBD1	TGTGCCAGCAGTTTACCGGGACAGGGGTTGTACGAGCAGTACTTC	CASSLPGQGLYEQYF
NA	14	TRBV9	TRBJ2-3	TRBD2	TGTGCCAGCAGCGCGGGGGGGGGTCCTGATACGCAGTATTTT	CASSAGGGPDTQYF
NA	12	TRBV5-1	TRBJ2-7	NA	TGCGCCAGCAGAAGGGAGTACTACGAGCAGTACTTC	CASRREYYEQYF
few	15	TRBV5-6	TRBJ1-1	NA	TGTGCCAGCAGCTTGAGGAACAGGGAGAACACTGAAGCTTTCTTT	CASSLRNRENTEAFF
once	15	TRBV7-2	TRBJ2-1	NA	TGTGCCAGCAGCTTATCGGGGGTGGGGTACAATGAGCAGTTCTTC	CASSLSGVGYNEQFF
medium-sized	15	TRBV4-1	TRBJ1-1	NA	TGCGCCAGCAGCCAAGATTTTGGGGGGTTCACTGAAGCTTTCTTT	CASSQDFGGFTEAFF
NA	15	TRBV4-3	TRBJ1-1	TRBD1	TGCGCCAGCAGCCAAGATTCAGGGGGTAACACTGAAGCTTTCTTT	CASSQDSGGNTEAFF
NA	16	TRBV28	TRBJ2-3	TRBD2	TGTGCCAGCAGTCTCCCGGTAGCGGGAGTTACAGATACGCAGTATTTT	CASSLPVAGVTDTQYF
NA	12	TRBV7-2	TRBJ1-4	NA	TGTGCCCACAGAGGGGGTAATGAAAAACTGTTTTTT	CAHRGGNEKLFF
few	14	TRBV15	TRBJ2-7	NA	TGTGCCACCAGTGAGACAGGAAGCTCCTACGAGCAGTACTTC	CATSETGSSYEQYF